These 27 T cell receptor beta chains share one sample of origin, sequenced in a study of CD8 T cells in ankylosing spondylitis. TCRdb reanalysed the 5' RACE reads using MiXCR and keeps one entry per CDR3 protein. The sample holds 150,000 to 200,000 distinct CDR3 sequences, roughly 13% seen once. The specimen sequenced was blood, either unsorted or a sorted T cell fraction (not recorded which). The origin of the receptors is a female donor with ankylosing spondylitis or in good health (not recorded which).

Ten or more counts support this clonotype. The chain uses TRBV7-9 and TRBJ1-1; 8 bases map to TRBD1. Germline V CDR1 and CDR2: SEHNR, FQNEAQ (reference sequence). CDR3 length: 15 amino acids. The V and J ends lost 4 bases and 1 base, in that order; junction bases with no gene match: 5. This CDR3 reads CASSSPDRANTEAFF. CDR3 in DNA: TGTGCCAGCAGCTCCCCGGACAGGGCGAACACTGAAGCTTTCTTT.

The chain links TRBV11-1 to TRBJ2-7; D is unresolved. The germline CDR1 and CDR2 sequences are SGHAT and FQDESV (reference sequence). V dropped 1 base and J dropped 3 bases, with 10 bases sitting between them. The CDR3 loop spans 14 amino acids. DNA of the CDR3: TGTGCCAGCAGCTTAGGTCGATCCGTCTACGAGCAGTACTTC. Translated, it gives CASSLGRSVYEQYF.

This clonotype came up many times. The chain joins TRBV27 to TRBJ1-5; the match to TRBD1 covers 7 bases. The J segment lost 7 bases and the V segment lost 2 bases, leaving 5 bases of the junction unmatched. Germline V CDR1 and CDR2: MNHEY, SMNVEV (reference sequence). CDR3 length: 14 residues. CDR3 loop: CASSLAGGGQPQHF. The CDR3 DNA reads TGTGCCAGCAGTTTAGCAGGGGGGGGCCAGCCCCAGCATTTT.

In this sample, this clonotype turned up many times. V gene TRBV4-2 combines with J gene TRBJ1-3; tentatively, D is TRBD1 (5 bases). The germline gives CDR1 LGHNA, CDR2 YNFKEQ. Trimming stripped 1 base from V and 2 bases from J, with 9 bases between. The CDR3 has 15 amino acids. The CDR3: CASSQVGTTGNTIYF. In DNA, the CDR3 is TGTGCCAGCAGCCAAGTCGGGACGACTGGAAACACCATATATTTT.

This chain uses TRBV29-1 with TRBJ2-7; 9 bases fit TRBD1. This CDR3 spans 14 amino acids. Looked up from germline, CDR1 is SQVTM and CDR2 is ANQGSEA. Trimming took 8 bases from V and 3 from J; bases not matched to a gene: 11. The chain's CDR3 is CSSQKGTGNYEQYF. The CDR3 region has the DNA TGCAGCAGCCAAAAAGGGACAGGGAACTACGAGCAGTACTTC.

This clonotype was picked up many times. One end of the junction is discordant with germline, which a read error may explain. V is TRBV24-1 and J is TRBJ2-1, with D perhaps TRBD2 (5 bases). The germline gives CDR1 KGHDR, CDR2 SFDVKD. This CDR3 spans 13 amino acids. CDR3 DNA: TGTGCCTCCAGAGGGCTACCAGGTAGTGAGCAGTTCTTC. Its translation is CASRGLPGSEQFF.

The chain uses TRBV7-9 and TRBJ2-1; the D call may be TRBD1 or TRBD2 (5 bases each). Trimming shortened V by 5 bases and J by 4 bases, and 15 bases separated the two germline ends. CDR3 size: 15 residues. Germline-derived CDR1 and CDR2 are SEHNR and FQNEAQ (reference sequence). The CDR3 here is CASSKSGTSYNEQFF. DNA for the CDR3: TGTGCCAGCAGCAAATCCGGGACGTCATACAATGAGCAGTTCTTC.

The rearrangement uses TRBV24-1 and TRBJ2-2; 7 nucleotides agree with TRBD1. This CDR3 has 15 amino acids. Germline V gene lookup returns CDR1 KGHDR and CDR2 SFDVKD. With 3 bases clipped from V and 5 bases from J, the junction kept 5 bases outside the gene matches. The CDR3 nucleotides are TGTGCCACCAGTGATGTGAGCAGGGGGACCGGGGAGCTGTTTTTT. This codes for CATSDVSRGTGELFF.

There are many counts of this clonotype. The genes are TRBV2 and TRBJ2-2; 9 bases align to TRBD1. CDR3 size: 16 residues. Germline CDR1 SNHLY, CDR2 FYNNEI. Trimming removed 3 bases from V and 4 bases from J; junction bases left unmatched: 6. In DNA form, the CDR3 reads TGTGCCAGCAGTGATTTAGGGACAGGGATCACCGGGGAGCTGTTTTTT. This codes for CASSDLGTGITGELFF.

This clonotype occurred a few times. The V and J genes are TRBV7-2 and TRBJ1-5, with D hard to call. Trimming removed 5 bases from V and 9 bases from J, with 14 bases in between. The CDR3 has 13 residues. CDR1 and CDR2 (germline): SGHTA, FQGNSA. CDR3 in DNA: TGTGCCAGCAGCCTACTGGACCTTGGGCCCCAGCATTTT. It encodes CASSLLDLGPQHF.

This clonotype was counted ten times or more. Written as DNA, the CDR3 is TGCGCCAGCAGCTTGAACCCCGCTTTGAACACTGAAGCTTTCTTT. Translated: CASSLNPALNTEAFF. This chain uses TRBV5-1 with TRBJ1-1, with D unresolved. This CDR3 spans 15 amino acids. V shed 1 base and J shed 0 bases, with 10 bases lying between them. The germline CDR1 and CDR2 sequences are SGHRS and YFSETQ.

The V gene is TRBV11-1, the J gene TRBJ2-2; 7 nucleotides agree with TRBD1. Germline assignment: CDR1 SGHAT and CDR2 FQDESV (reference sequence). CDR3 length: 18 residues. With 4 bases clipped from V and 6 bases from J, the junction kept 17 bases outside the gene matches. This CDR3 reads CASSYPLGQVGVSGELFF. The CDR3 DNA reads TGTGCCAGCAGCTACCCGTTAGGACAGGTCGGCGTCTCCGGGGAGCTGTTTTTT.

The sample holds many counts of this clonotype. This chain connects TRBV5-1 to TRBJ1-1, with D unresolved. Germline CDR1 SGHRS, CDR2 YFSETQ. This CDR3 has 14 amino acids. Trimming took 2 bases from V and 0 from J, leaving 8 bases between them. CDR3 in DNA: TGCGCCAGCAGCTTCGGCATCTTGAACACTGAAGCTTTCTTT. This translates into CASSFGILNTEAFF.

This clonotype showed up many times. CDR3 in amino acids: CASSSPDYYEQYF. The CDR3 DNA reads TGTGCCAGCAGCTCCCCCGACTATTACGAGCAGTACTTC. This sequence joins TRBV7-2 and TRBJ2-7; TRBD2 is a possible D gene (5 bases). CDR3 length: 13 amino acids. Germline lookup yields CDR1 SGHTA and CDR2 FQGNSA. Trimming removed 4 bases from V and 4 bases from J, with 11 bases in between.

A few counts support this clonotype. The chain has TRBV7-2 and TRBJ2-7; TRBD2 aligns across 8 bases. J was trimmed by 2 bases and V by 6 bases; bases with no gene match: 9. The V gene's germline CDR1 is SGHTA and CDR2 FQGNSA. CDR3 length: 15 amino acids. CDR3 nucleotides: TGTGCCAGCAGGAATAGCGGGACATCAACCTACGAGCAGTACTTC. As protein: CASRNSGTSTYEQYF. The full variable domain, with the rest looked up from reference TRBV7-2 and TRBJ2-7, is GAGVSQSPSNKVTEKGKDVELRCDPISGHTALYWYRQSLGQGLEFLIYFQGNSAPDKSGLPSDRFSAERTGGSVSTLTIQRTQQEDSAVYLCASRNSGTSTYEQYFGPGTRLTVT.

This clonotype was seen repeatedly, ten times or more. Here the CDR3 DNA reads TGTGCCAGCAGTTTCCTTCTAGGACAGAAGGAGCAGTACTTC. This sequence encodes CASSFLLGQKEQYF. The chain links TRBV7-9 to TRBJ2-7; possibly TRBD1 for D (6 bases). Trimming cost V 6 bases and J 7 bases, with 19 bases left between them. Germline V lookup: CDR1 SEHNR, CDR2 FQNEAQ (reference sequence). This CDR3 is built from 14 residues.

In its sample, this clonotype was seen a few times. V usage is TRBV20-1 and J usage is TRBJ2-5; 7 bases are shared with TRBD2. CDR1 and CDR2 (germline): DFQATT, SNEGSKA (reference sequence). The CDR3 has 13 residues. V gave up 5 bases and J gave up 5 bases; unmatched junction bases: 8. CDR3 loop: CSAPAAGMETQYF. The CDR3 DNA follows: TGCAGTGCTCCCGCAGCGGGGATGGAGACCCAGTACTTC.

This clonotype was detected ten times or more. The chain has TRBV12-3 or TRBV12-4 and TRBJ1-1; no definite D call. The CDR3 totals 13 residues. Trimming took 3 bases from V and 3 from J, leaving 8 bases between them. The DNA of the CDR3 is TGTGCCAGCAGTTTTTCGATGCACACTGAAGCTTTCTTT. Amino acids: CASSFSMHTEAFF.

This clonotype was seen ten or more times. The V gene is TRBV5-1, the J gene TRBJ2-7; possibly TRBD1 for D (6 bases). This CDR3 contains 16 residues. The V end was cut by 3 bases, the J end by 0 bases, with 16 bases between. Germline V gives CDR1 SGHRS, CDR2 YFSETQ. CDR3 coding DNA: TGCGCCAGCAGCTCCCCCCGGGACACGAGCTCCTACGAGCAGTACTTC. Encoded protein: CASSSPRDTSSYEQYF.

The chain links TRBV28 to TRBJ2-3; D not certain. Per germline, CDR1 MDHEN and CDR2 SYDVKM. CDR3 size: 15 residues. The V and J ends lost 3 bases and 0 bases respectively, with 10 bases between them. The CDR3: CASSFGYTSTDTQYF. The CDR3 DNA is TGTGCCAGCAGTTTTGGATACACGAGCACAGATACGCAGTATTTT.

This clonotype appeared many times. The V call is TRBV14, the J call TRBJ2-5; D not certain. V lost 8 bases to trimming and J lost 3 bases, with 7 bases between them. Looked up from germline, CDR1 is SGHDN and CDR2 is FVKESK. The CDR3 is 11 residues long. The CDR3 loop reads CASSREETQYF. CDR3 nucleotide sequence: TGTGCCAGCTCCCGGGAAGAGACCCAGTACTTC.

This clonotype was detected a few times. The chain employs TRBV7-2 and TRBJ2-6; D uncertain. V was pared by 5 bases and J by 12 bases, with 17 bases between. This CDR3 has 14 residues. Germline V gives CDR1 SGHTA, CDR2 FQGNSA. The CDR3 region is CASSTDNQLPVLTF. The CDR3 DNA reads as TGTGCCAGCAGCACTGACAATCAGCTCCCCGTCCTGACTTTC.

This clonotype was seen ten or more times. The chain employs TRBV12-3 or TRBV12-4 and TRBJ1-5, with a weak D call TRBD1 (5 bases). The CDR3 totals 16 residues. V shed 6 bases and J shed 1 base, with 16 bases lying between them. CDR3 in amino acids: CASSPYLGVSNQPQHF. The DNA for the CDR3 is TGTGCCAGCAGCCCCTACCTAGGGGTGAGCAATCAGCCCCAGCATTTT.

The chain couples TRBV27 to TRBJ1-4, with D hard to call. The CDR3 loop spans 13 amino acids. The germline V and J ends were trimmed by 7 bases and 8 bases, with 14 bases remaining between them. From germline, CDR1 is MNHEY and CDR2 SMNVEV (reference sequence). This CDR3 reads CASMTRADEKLFF. Here the CDR3 DNA reads TGTGCCAGCATGACACGGGCCGACGAAAAACTGTTTTTT.

This clonotype was seen many times. The chain links TRBV10-3 to TRBJ2-7; D possibly corresponds to TRBD1 (5 bases). V dropped 6 bases and J dropped 0 bases, with 9 bases sitting between them. Germline V gene data show CDR1 as ENHRY and CDR2 as SYGVKD. CDR3 size: 13 residues. CDR3 region: CAIRTESSYEQYF. Here the CDR3 DNA reads TGTGCCATCAGGACAGAGAGCTCCTACGAGCAGTACTTC.

This clonotype appeared many times. The V call is TRBV4-3, the J call TRBJ1-5; maybe TRBD1 (6 bases). V gave up 1 base and J gave up 5 bases, with 18 bases separating them. The germline CDR1 and CDR2 sequences are LGHNA and YSLEER. CDR3 length: 17 amino acids. CDR3: CASSQVWGGGSDQPQHF. The CDR3 coding sequence is TGCGCCAGCAGCCAAGTCTGGGGAGGGGGGTCCGATCAGCCCCAGCATTTT.

This clonotype was counted many times. The chain joins TRBV20-1 to TRBJ2-5; D possibly matches TRBD1 or TRBD2 (6 bases each). Germline V gene lookup returns CDR1 DFQATT and CDR2 SNEGSKA (reference sequence). V dropped 0 bases and J dropped 5 bases, with 13 bases sitting between them. This CDR3 is 14 amino acids long. CDR3 loop: CSARDGGGKETQYF. The CDR3 nucleotides read TGCAGTGCTAGAGATGGAGGGGGGAAGGAGACCCAGTACTTC.